The present T cell receptor (beta chain) was sequenced within a study of tumor-infiltrating lymphocytes in oesophageal squamous cell carcinoma. Comments on this clonotype: The junction shows a germline mismatch at one end, possibly a read error.

TCRdb ran MiXCR on the PCR reads and lists one entry per CDR3 protein. This sample has fewer than 15,000 distinct CDR3 sequences, with roughly 54% found just once. This CDR3 has 14 residues. Germline loops: CDR1 SGHVS, CDR2 FQNEAQ. Sequencing was done on a sample of esophageal tumor tissue. The receptor was derived from a male donor with esophageal squamous cell carcinoma. The chain is built from TRBV7-8 and TRBJ2-3; no firm D call. CDR3 region: CASSLTDNYNEQFF. CDR3 sequence (DNA): TGTGCCAGCAGCTTAACCGACAACTACAATGAGCAGTTCTTT. The full variable domain, rest sourced from reference TRBV7-8 and TRBJ2-3, is GAGVSQSPRYKVAKRGQDVALRCDPISGHVSLFWYQQALGQGPEFLTYFQNEAQLDKSGLPSDRFFAERPEGSVSTLKIQRTQQEDSAVYLCASSLTDNYNEQFFGPGTRLTVL.